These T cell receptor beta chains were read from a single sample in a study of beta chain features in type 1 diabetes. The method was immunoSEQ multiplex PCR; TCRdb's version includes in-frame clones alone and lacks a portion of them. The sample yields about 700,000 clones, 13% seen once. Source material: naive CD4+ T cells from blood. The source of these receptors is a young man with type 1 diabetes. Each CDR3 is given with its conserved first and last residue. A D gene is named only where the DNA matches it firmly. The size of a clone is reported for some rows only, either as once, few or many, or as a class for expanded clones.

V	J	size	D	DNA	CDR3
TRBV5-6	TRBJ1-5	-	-	TGTGCCAGCAGCTTGTGGACAGCCAATCAGCCCCAGCATTTT	CASSLWTANQPQHF
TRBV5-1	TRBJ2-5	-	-	TGCGCCAGCAGCCCGATCACCCCTTCTAAAGAGACCCAGTACTTC	CASSPITPSKETQYF
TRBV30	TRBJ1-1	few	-	TGTGCCTGGAGTGTGCGGGGGAACACTGAAGCTTTCTTT	CAWSVRGNTEAFF
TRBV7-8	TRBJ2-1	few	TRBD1	TGTGCCAGCAGCTCAACCGGGACAGGGGTCAACGATGAGCAGTTCTTC	CASSSTGTGVNDEQFF
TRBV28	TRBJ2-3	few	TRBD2	TGTGCCAGCAGTTTAAGGACTAGCGGATTCACAGATACGCAGTATTTT	CASSLRTSGFTDTQYF
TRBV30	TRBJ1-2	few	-	TGTGCCTGGAGTGATCTCAGCTGGTCTCTCAACTATGGCTACACCTTC	CAWSDLSWSLNYGYTF
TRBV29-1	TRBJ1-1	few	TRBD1	TGCAGCGTTAGGAGACAGGGGGCCTGGAACACTGAAGCTTTCTTT	CSVRRQGAWNTEAFF
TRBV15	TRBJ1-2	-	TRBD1	TGTGCCACCAGCGTCCGTGCGGGACAGGTTTATGGCTACACCTTC	CATSVRAGQVYGYTF
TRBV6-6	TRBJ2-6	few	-	TGTGCCAGCAGTCCCTGGGGAAGAGGTGGGGCCAACGTCCTGACTTTC	CASSPWGRGGANVLTF
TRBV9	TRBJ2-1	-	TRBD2	TGTGCCAGCAGCGTGGCGGGGGGCTCCTACAATGAGCAGTTCTTC	CASSVAGGSYNEQFF
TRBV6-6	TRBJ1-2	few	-	TGTGCCAGCAGTTCCCTCACGGGATCGTCTGGCTACACCTTC	CASSSLTGSSGYTF
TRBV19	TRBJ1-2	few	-	TGTGCCAGTAGTTCCAGAGACGTTAGTCGACACACCTTC	CASSSRDVSRHTF
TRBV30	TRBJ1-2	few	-	TGTGCCGTAGGGGGGAACTATGGCTACACCTTC	CAVGGNYGYTF
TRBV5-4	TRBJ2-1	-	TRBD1	TGTGCCAGCAGCTCCGGGACAGGGTCGGACAATGAGCAGTTCTTC	CASSSGTGSDNEQFF
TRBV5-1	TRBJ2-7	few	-	TGCGCCAGCAGCTTGACCCCCGCCAGGGCCTACGAGCAGTACTTC	CASSLTPARAYEQYF
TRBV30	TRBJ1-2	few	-	TGTGCCTGGAAAGGAATCGGGGTCCAAGGCTACACCTTC	CAWKGIGVQGYTF
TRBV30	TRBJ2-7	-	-	TGTGCCTGGAGTGTCGGGCCCTACGAGCAGTACTTC	CAWSVGPYEQYF
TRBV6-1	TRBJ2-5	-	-	TGTGCCAGGAAATTACCGGGATCTAAAGAGACCCAGTACTTC	CARKLPGSKETQYF
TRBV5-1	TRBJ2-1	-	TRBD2	TGCGCCAGCAGCTTGGAAGCGGGGGGTTCCCACAATGAGCAGTTCTTC	CASSLEAGGSHNEQFF
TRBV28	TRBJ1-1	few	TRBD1	TGTGCCAGCAGTTCCCAGACAGGGATGAACACTGAAGCTTTCTTT	CASSSQTGMNTEAFF
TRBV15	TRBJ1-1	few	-	TGTGCCACCAGCAGAGTTATGGAGACTGAAGCTTTCTTT	CATSRVMETEAFF
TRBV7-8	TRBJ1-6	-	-	TGTGCCAGCAGCTTAGCGGGCAGGCGGGATTCACCCCTCCACTTT	CASSLAGRRDSPLHF
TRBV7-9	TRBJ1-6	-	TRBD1	TGTGCCAGCAGCTTAGCTTTTTTGGGACAGGGAAAGAATTCACCCCTCCACTTT	CASSLAFLGQGKNSPLHF
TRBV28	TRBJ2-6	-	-	TGTGCCAGCAGCTCAAAGAGACATGTCTCTGGGGCCAACGTCCTGACTTTC	CASSSKRHVSGANVLTF
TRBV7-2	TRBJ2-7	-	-	TGTGCCAGCAGCCTAGCGAGACAGACTCTTTACGAGCAGTACTTC	CASSLARQTLYEQYF
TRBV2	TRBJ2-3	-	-	TGTGCCAGCAGTTTACTGAGAGGGATTCCAGACCCAGATACGCAGTATTTT	CASSLLRGIPDPDTQYF
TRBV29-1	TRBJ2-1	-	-	TGCAACGTTGGGGGCCATCGGGGGACCTACAATGAGCAGTTCTTC	CNVGGHRGTYNEQFF
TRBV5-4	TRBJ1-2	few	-	TGTGCCAGCAGCTCGCTACCAGACAGTTCCCTTAACTATGGCTACACCTTC	CASSSLPDSSLNYGYTF
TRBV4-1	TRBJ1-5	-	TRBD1	TGCGCCAGCAGTTCTGGACAGGGGAAGGGCAATCAGCCCCAGCATTTT	CASSSGQGKGNQPQHF
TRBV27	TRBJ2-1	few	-	TGTGCCAGCAGCATCGACAGGCACAGTTACAATGAGCAGTTCTTC	CASSIDRHSYNEQFF
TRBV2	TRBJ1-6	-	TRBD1	TGTGCCAGCAGTGAGGGGCCGGGACAGAATTCACCCCTCCACTTT	CASSEGPGQNSPLHF
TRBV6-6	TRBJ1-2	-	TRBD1	TGTGCCAGCAACAAACTGGGACAGGAGCTTGGCTACACCTTC	CASNKLGQELGYTF
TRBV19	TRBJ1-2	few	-	TGTGCCAGTAGCCGAAGCAGGGCGGATGGCTACACCTTC	CASSRSRADGYTF
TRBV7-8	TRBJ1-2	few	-	TGTGCCAGCAGCACTCACCAATCGGTCGGGGTCCGCTACACCTTC	CASSTHQSVGVRYTF
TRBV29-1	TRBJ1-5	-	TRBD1	TGCAGCGTTGTCTCGACAGGGGATCAGCCCCAGCATTTT	CSVVSTGDQPQHF
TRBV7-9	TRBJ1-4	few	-	TGTGCCAGCAGCGACCGGACGAATGAAAAACTGTTTTTT	CASSDRTNEKLFF
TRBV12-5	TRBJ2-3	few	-	TGTGCTAGTGGTTCCTGGGGCGAGGGAGATACGCAGTATTTT	CASGSWGEGDTQYF
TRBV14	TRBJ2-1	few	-	TGTGCCAGCAGCCAAGTGTGGGGGGGGCGCCTGTCCTACAATGAGCAGTTCTTC	CASSQVWGGRLSYNEQFF
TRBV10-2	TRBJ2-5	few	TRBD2	TGCGCCAGCAGTAGTGGACTAGCGGGGATGGAGACCCAGTACTTC	CASSSGLAGMETQYF
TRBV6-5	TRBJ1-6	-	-	TGTGCCAGCAGAAGAACCGGGGGCGAGTTCACCCTCCACTTT	CASRRTGGEFTLHF
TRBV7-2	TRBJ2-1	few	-	TGTGCCAGCAGCTTAGGTGGGGGGCTGTACAATGAGCAGTTCTTC	CASSLGGGLYNEQFF
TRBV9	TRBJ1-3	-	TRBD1	TGTGCCAGCAGCGTCGGGACAGCCTTCTCTGGAAACACCATATATTTT	CASSVGTAFSGNTIYF
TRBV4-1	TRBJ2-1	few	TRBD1	TGCGCCAGCAGTCAGTCCCTGGGACAGGGAACGTACAATGAGCAGTTCTTC	CASSQSLGQGTYNEQFF
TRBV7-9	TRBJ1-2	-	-	TGTGCCAGCAGCTCCGGTCCTTATGGCTACACCTTC	CASSSGPYGYTF
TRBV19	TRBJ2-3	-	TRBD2	TGTGCCAGTAGTTTCCAGCGGGGACGCACAGATACGCAGTATTTT	CASSFQRGRTDTQYF
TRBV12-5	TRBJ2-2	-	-	TGTGCTAGTGGTTTGGTACTCGGTAGGGAGACCGGGGAGCTGTTTTTT	CASGLVLGRETGELFF
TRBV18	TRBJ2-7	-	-	TGTGCCAGCTCACCGGCCTACGAGCAGTACTTC	CASSPAYEQYF
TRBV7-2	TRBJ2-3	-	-	TGTGCCAGCAGCGTGGGCCCGCCCTCAGATACGCAGTATTTT	CASSVGPPSDTQYF
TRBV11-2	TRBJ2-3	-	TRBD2	TGTGCCAGCAGCCCCGGGAAGGGACTAACAGATACGCAGTATTTT	CASSPGKGLTDTQYF
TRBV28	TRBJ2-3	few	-	TGTGCCAGCAGATCGGAGGGATTCGGCCCAGATACGCAGTATTTT	CASRSEGFGPDTQYF
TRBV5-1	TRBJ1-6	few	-	TGCGCCAGCAGCTTGGACGGGCCACCCAATTCACCCCTCCACTTT	CASSLDGPPNSPLHF
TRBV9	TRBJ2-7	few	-	TGTGCCAGCAGCGTAGGGAGCCGGGGCGGCTACGAGCAGTACTTC	CASSVGSRGGYEQYF
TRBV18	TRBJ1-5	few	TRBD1	TGTGCCAGCTCGCCTGGGACAGGGCTGAGTCAGCCCCAGCATTTT	CASSPGTGLSQPQHF
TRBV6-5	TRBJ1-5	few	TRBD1	TGTGCCAGCAGTACCACAGGGGGAGGTAATCAGCCCCAGCATTTT	CASSTTGGGNQPQHF
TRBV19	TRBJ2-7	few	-	TGTGCCAGTAGTATAGAGGTCCCCTACGAGCAGTACTTC	CASSIEVPYEQYF